These 2 T cell receptor beta chains came from one sample sequenced in a study of cytomegalovirus exposure and HLA in healthy donors. Both 60 Vbeta primers and 13 Jbeta primers went into the PCR. Measured with immunoSEQ multiplex PCR; TCRdb has only the in-frame clones, and not every one. This sample's clone table lists 150,000 to 200,000 clones. The sequenced material came from PBMCs. The receptors derive from a woman between 55 and 75 years old in good health and CMV-seronegative.

The chain has TRBV9 and TRBJ2-5; TRBD1 matches 9 bases. The J segment lost 5 bases and the V segment lost 0 bases, leaving 8 bases of the junction unmatched. The CDR3 sequence is 16 residues long. The germline gives CDR1 SGDLS, CDR2 YYNGEE. CDR3 coding DNA: TGTGCCAGCAGCGTAGCTATGGGGACAGGGAAGGAGACCCAGTACTTC. Amino acid sequence: CASSVAMGTGKETQYF.

The V and J genes are TRBV4-2 and TRBJ2-7; 9 bases match TRBD1. The CDR3 length is 15 residues. J was trimmed by 4 bases and V by 4 bases; bases with no gene match: 8. The germline CDR1 and CDR2 sequences are LGHNA and YNFKEQ. This CDR3 is CASSPSGTGTYEQYF. The CDR3 coding sequence is TGTGCCAGCAGCCCCTCCGGGACAGGGACTTACGAGCAGTACTTC.